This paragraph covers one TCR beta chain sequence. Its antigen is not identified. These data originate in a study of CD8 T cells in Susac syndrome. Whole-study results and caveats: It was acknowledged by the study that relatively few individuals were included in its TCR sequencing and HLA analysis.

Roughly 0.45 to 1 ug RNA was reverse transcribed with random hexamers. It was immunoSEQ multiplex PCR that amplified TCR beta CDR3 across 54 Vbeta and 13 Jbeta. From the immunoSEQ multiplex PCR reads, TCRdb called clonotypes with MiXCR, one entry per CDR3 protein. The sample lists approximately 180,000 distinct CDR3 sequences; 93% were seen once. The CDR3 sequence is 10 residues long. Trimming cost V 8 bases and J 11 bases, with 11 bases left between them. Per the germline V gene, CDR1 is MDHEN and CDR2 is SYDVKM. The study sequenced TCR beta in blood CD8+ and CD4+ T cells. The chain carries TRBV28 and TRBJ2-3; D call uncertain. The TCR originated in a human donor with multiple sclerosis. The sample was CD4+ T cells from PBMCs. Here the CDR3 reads CASGPPGQYF. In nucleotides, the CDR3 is TGTGCCAGCGGCCCCCCTGGGCAGTATTTT.